This T cell receptor beta chain was sequenced in a study of patients and donors after allogeneic stem cell transplantation. This clonotype was seen repeatedly, ten times or more. TCRdb re-called the RT-PCR reads with MiXCR, one entry per CDR3 protein. In the table there are under 95,000 distinct CDR3 sequences, approximately 5.2% of which are singletons. The length of the CDR3 is 15 residues. J gave up 2 bases and V 0 bases, and 1 base lay outside the gene matches. Germline V gene sequence: CDR1 KGHSH, CDR2 LQKENI. Sequencing was performed on blood, either unsorted or a sorted T cell fraction (not recorded which). The chain has TRBV18 and TRBJ1-3; 7 bases align to TRBD1. This receptor was taken from a human donor who was either an allogeneic HSCT recipient or a stem cell or donor lymphocyte infusion donor (not recorded which). It is not recorded whose cells these are; they may come from a transplant donor. The chain's CDR3 is CASSPPQGAGNTIYF. CDR3 DNA sequence: TGTGCCAGCTCACCACCGCAGGGGGCTGGAAACACCATATATTTT. Full variable domain (remainder filled in from reference TRBV18 and TRBJ1-3): NAGVMQNPRHLVRRRGQEARLRCSPMKGHSHVYWYRQLPEEGLKFMVYLQKENIIDESGMPKERFSAEFPKEGPSILRIQQVVRGDSAAYFCASSPPQGAGNTIYFGEGSWLTVV.